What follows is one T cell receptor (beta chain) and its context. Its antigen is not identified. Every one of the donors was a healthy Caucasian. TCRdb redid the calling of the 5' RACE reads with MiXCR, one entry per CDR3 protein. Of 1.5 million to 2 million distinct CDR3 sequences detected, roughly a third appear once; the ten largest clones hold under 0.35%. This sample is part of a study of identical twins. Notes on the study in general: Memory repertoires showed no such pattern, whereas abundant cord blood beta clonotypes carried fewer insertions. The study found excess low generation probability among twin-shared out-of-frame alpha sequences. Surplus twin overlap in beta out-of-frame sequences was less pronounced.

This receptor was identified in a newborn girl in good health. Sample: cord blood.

CDR3 protein: CSAQDGHSNQPQHF. CDR3 in DNA: TGCAGTGCTCAGGACGGTCATAGCAATCAGCCCCAGCATTTT. The V call is TRBV20-1, the J call TRBJ1-5; D gene ambiguous. Germline CDR1 DFQATT, CDR2 SNEGSKA (reference sequence). V lost 5 bases, J lost 0 bases, and 11 bases lay in between. This CDR3 has 14 residues.